The next 6 T cell receptor beta chains were all read from a single sample in a study of blood T cells in healthy people across ages. With a J-beta primer mix and a sample-barcoded 5' primer, a second PCR ran about 7 to 11 cycles. Each CDR3 protein is one row after TCRdb ran MiXCR on the 5' RACE reads. The table records around 600,000 distinct CDR3 sequences, about 45% of them present only once. The specimen sequenced was blood. The receptors stem from a man aged 80 or over in good health.

This clonotype was seen ten or more times. The CDR3 reads CASSYSQPYGYTF. The CDR3 DNA reads as TGTGCCAGCAGTTACTCGCAGCCCTATGGCTACACCTTC. The gene calls are TRBV6-5 and TRBJ1-2; unclear D gene. Trimming stripped 0 bases from V and 4 bases from J, with 6 bases between. Germline CDR1 and CDR2: MNHEY and SVGAGI. The CDR3 loop spans 13 amino acids.

The rearrangement links TRBV28 to TRBJ1-2; D is uncertain. With 6 bases removed from V and 4 bases from J, the gap between germline ends came to 3 bases. CDR1 and CDR2 from the germline V gene are MDHEN and SYDVKM. The CDR3 is 10 residues long. CDR3 nucleotide sequence: TGTGCCAGCAGGCGCTATGGCTACACCTTC. This sequence encodes CASRRYGYTF.

The chain combines TRBV7-2 with TRBJ2-7; D gene ambiguous. The ends were cut back, 2 bases at V and 6 bases at J, with 5 bases in the middle. The germline V gene encodes CDR1 SGHTA and CDR2 FQGNSA. The CDR3 extends over 11 amino acids. The CDR3 loop is CASSLISEQYF. CDR3 DNA: TGTGCCAGCAGCTTAATAAGCGAGCAGTACTTC.

There are a few counts of this clonotype. The chain links TRBV9 to TRBJ2-1; TRBD2 is a possible D gene (6 bases). Germline CDR1 and CDR2: SGDLS and YYNGEE. The CDR3 covers 14 residues. Trimming took 3 bases from V and 3 from J, leaving 10 bases between them. DNA of the CDR3: TGTGCCAGCAGCGCTAGCGACATCTACAATGAGCAGTTCTTC. Protein: CASSASDIYNEQFF. Based on the CDR3 plus reference TRBV9 and TRBJ2-1, the full variable domain is DSGVTQTPKHLITATGQRVTLRCSPRSGDLSVYWYQQSLDQGLQFLIQYYNGEERAKGNILERFSAQQFPDLHSELNLSSLELGDSALYFCASSASDIYNEQFFGPGTRLTVL.

The V and J genes are TRBV20-1 and TRBJ2-1; D assignment may be TRBD1 or TRBD2 (5 bases each). Trimming stripped 3 bases from V and 6 bases from J, with 6 bases between. This CDR3 comprises 11 residues. Per the germline V gene, CDR1 is DFQATT and CDR2 is SNEGSKA (reference sequence). The CDR3 region is CSASGGNEQFF. For the CDR3, the DNA is TGCAGTGCTAGTGGGGGCAATGAGCAGTTCTTC.

CDR3 DNA sequence: TGTGCCAGCAGTTCACCCAGGGGGTGGAACAATCAGCCCCAGCATTTT. Encoded protein: CASSSPRGWNNQPQHF. The genes are TRBV6-2 or TRBV6-3 and TRBJ1-5, with 7 bases matching TRBD1. Germline-derived CDR1 and CDR2 are MNHEY and SVGEGT. V lost 4 bases and J lost 3; bases outside the gene matches: 9. CDR3 length: 16 residues.